One and the same sample provided the 3 T cell receptor beta chains below, sequenced in a study of blood T cell repertoires in COVID-19. Measured with immunoSEQ multiplex PCR; TCRdb has only the in-frame clones, and not every one. The sample lists around 160,000 clones; around four fifths were seen once. What was sequenced was peripheral blood. These receptor sequences come from a human donor in a cohort sampled during active COVID-19.

This chain links TRBV7-9 with TRBJ1-1, with 8 nucleotides matching TRBD1. After removal of 5 bases from V and 4 bases from J, the junction contained 6 bases not matched to a gene. Germline loops: CDR1 SEHNR, CDR2 FQNEAQ (reference sequence). This CDR3 contains 14 residues. CDR3 sequence reads: CASSGDRRITEAFF. CDR3 nucleotides: TGTGCCAGCAGCGGGGACAGGCGGATCACTGAAGCTTTCTTT.

V gene TRBV12-5 combines with J gene TRBJ1-1, with D unresolved. V lost 2 bases and J lost 5, with 12 bases in between. CDR3 size: 14 residues. CDR1 and CDR2 (germline): LGHNT, FRNRAP. The CDR3 protein is CASGLPPHTTEAFF. CDR3 in DNA: TGTGCTAGTGGTTTGCCCCCGCATACTACTGAAGCTTTCTTT.

The rearrangement joins TRBV10-3 to TRBJ2-5; TRBD2 matches 13 bases. The CDR3 is made up of 14 amino acids. V was pared by 4 bases and J by 5 bases, with 1 base of the junction left unmatched. Germline values: CDR1 ENHRY, CDR2 SYGVKD. The CDR3 loop is CAISGGLAGETQYF. The CDR3 coding sequence is TGTGCCATCAGTGGGGGACTAGCGGGGGAGACCCAGTACTTC.